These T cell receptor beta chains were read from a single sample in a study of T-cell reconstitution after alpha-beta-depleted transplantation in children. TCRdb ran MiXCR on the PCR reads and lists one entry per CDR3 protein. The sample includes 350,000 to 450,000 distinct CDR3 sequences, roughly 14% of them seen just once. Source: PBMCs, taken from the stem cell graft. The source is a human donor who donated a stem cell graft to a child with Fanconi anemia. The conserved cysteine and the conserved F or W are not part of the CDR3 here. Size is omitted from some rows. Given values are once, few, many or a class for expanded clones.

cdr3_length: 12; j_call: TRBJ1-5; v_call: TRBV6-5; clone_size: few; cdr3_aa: ASSFGSSNQPQH
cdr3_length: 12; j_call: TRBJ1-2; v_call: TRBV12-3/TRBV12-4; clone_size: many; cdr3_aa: ASSFGGTGYGYT
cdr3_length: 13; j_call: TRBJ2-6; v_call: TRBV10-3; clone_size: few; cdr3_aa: AISRQAVGANVLT
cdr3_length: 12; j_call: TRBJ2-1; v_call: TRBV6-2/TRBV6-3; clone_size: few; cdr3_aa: ASRQVVSRNEQF
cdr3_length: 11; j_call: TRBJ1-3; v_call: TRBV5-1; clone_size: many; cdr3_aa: ASSNGIRNTIY
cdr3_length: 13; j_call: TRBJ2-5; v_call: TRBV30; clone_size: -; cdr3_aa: AWSPLPSGKETQY
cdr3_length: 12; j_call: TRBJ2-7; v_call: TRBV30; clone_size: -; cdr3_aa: AWASGTLNYEQY
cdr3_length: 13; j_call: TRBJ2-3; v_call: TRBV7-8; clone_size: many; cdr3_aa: ASSLASGGADTQY
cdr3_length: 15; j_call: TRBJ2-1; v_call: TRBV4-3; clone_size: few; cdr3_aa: ASSQDPGTASYNEQF
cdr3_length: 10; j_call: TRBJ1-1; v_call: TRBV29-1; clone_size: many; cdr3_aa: SAGTGYTEAF
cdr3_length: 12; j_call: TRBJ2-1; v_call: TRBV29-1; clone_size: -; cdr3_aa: SVGKQGVGNEQF
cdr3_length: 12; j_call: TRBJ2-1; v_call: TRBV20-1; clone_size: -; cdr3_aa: SAPAQRGRNEQF
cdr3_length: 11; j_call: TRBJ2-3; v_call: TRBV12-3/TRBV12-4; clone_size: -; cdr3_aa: ASSVRGTDTQY
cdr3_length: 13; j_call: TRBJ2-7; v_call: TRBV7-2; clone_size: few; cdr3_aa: ASSLGGALTYEQY
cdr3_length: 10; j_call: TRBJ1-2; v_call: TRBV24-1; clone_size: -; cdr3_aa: AIQDRGSGYT
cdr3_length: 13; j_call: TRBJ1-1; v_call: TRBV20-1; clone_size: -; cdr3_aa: SARAGTGDITEAF
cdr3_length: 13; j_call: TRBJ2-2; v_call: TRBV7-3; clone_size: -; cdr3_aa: ASSSRQASTGELF
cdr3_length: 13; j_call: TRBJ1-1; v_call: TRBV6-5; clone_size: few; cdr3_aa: ASSYSQTANTEAF
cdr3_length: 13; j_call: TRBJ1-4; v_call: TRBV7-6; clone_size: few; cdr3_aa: ASSATGMRSEKLF
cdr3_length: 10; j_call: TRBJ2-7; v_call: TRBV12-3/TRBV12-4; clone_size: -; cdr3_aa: ASSFMPYEQY
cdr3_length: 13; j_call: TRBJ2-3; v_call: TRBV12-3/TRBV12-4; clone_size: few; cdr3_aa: ASSFAGQLTDTQY
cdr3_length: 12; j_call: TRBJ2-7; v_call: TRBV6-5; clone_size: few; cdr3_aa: ASSYTRETYEQY
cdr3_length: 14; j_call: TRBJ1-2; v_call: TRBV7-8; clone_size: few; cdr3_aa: ASSLAGVGEDYGYT
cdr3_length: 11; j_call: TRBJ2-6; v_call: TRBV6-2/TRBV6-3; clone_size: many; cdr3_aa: ASRVAGANVLT
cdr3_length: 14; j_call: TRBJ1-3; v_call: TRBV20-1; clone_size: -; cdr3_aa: SARGAPVLAGNTIY
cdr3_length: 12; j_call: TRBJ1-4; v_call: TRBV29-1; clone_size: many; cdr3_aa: SALGGRGREKLF
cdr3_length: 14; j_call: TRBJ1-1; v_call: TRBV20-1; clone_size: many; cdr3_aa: SAREYTGGLTTEAF
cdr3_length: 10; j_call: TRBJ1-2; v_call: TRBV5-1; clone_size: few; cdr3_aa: ASSSEGPGYT
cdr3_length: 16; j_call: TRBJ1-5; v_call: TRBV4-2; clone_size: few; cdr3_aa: ASSPTHRDRVVGQPQH
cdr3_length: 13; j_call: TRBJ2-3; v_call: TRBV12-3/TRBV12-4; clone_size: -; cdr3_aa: ASSSIGGGTDTQY
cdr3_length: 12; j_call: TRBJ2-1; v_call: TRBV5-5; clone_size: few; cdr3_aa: ASNPGLSYNEQF
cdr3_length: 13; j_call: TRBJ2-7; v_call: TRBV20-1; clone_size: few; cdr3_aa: SATKPGATTYEQY
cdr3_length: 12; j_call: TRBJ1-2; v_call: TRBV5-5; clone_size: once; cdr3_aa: ASSLEQSNYGYT
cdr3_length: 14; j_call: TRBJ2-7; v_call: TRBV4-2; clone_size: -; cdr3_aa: ASSQESASGAYEQY
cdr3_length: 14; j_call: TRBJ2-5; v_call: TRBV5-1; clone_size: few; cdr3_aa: ASSLAFAGLQETQY
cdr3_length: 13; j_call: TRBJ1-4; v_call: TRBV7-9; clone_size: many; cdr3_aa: ASSLAGQGNEKLF
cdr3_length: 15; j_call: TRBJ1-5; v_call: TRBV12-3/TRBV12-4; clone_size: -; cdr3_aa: ASSPSPDRAGNQPQH
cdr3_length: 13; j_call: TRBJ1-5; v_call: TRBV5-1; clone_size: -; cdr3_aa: ASSRTGESNQPQH
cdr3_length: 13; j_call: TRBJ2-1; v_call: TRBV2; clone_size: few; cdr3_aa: ASSPSGGAFLEQF
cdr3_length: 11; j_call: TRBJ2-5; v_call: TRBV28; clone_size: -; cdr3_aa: ASRMTGEETQY
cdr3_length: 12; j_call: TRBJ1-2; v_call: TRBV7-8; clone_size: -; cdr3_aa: ASSPLVSNYGYT
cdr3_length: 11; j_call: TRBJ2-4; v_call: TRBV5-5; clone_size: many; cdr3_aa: ASSLSQSSIQY
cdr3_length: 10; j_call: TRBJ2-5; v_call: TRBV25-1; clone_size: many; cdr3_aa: ASSGTGKTQY
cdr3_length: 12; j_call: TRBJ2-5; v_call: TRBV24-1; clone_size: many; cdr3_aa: ATSDSGTGGTQY
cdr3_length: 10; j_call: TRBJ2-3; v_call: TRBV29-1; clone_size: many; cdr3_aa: SVRGIADTQY
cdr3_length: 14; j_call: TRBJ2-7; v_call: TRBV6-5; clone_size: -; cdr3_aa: ASSYSPDRVSYEQY
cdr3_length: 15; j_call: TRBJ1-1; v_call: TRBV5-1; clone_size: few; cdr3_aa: ASSPFGGGQANTEAF
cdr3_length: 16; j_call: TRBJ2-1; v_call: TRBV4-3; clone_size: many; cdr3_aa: ASSQALAGGPVHNEQF
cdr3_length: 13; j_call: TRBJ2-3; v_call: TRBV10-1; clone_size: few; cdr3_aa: ASSDGSGGTDTQY
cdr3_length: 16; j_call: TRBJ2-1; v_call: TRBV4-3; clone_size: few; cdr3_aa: ASSQEHAGTGDNNEQF
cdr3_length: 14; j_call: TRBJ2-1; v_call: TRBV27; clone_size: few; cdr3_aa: ASSTQGGLTFNEQF
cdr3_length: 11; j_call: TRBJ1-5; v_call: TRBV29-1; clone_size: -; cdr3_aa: SVGAGKDQPQH